At least ten counts were recorded for the clone carrying this T cell receptor (beta chain). The antigen is unknown. This specimen belongs to a study of glioma-infiltrating T cells. Study-level points and caveats: Only very few CDR3 sequences appeared in both tissue and blood. Tissue-blood divergence was below expectation in non-neoplastic patients, above in gliomas.

Amplification of TCR alpha and beta CDR3 regions from RNA used iRepertoire nested multiplex PCR. Input was 100-400 ng of tissue mRNA or PBMC total RNA. A single record per CDR3 protein comes from TCRdb applying MiXCR to the multiplex PCR reads. The sample shows around 190,000 distinct CDR3 sequences, about 46% of them seen only once. The CDR3 has 15 amino acids. Germline V lookup: CDR1 MDHEN, CDR2 SYDVKM. Between the trimmed V and J ends, which lost 6 bases and 6 bases, there was a span of 20 bases. The specimen sequenced was glioma tissue, nonneoplastic brain tissue, or PBMCs (not recorded which). This chain links TRBV28 with TRBJ1-1; D may be TRBD1 (6 bases). The TCR comes from a human donor with low-grade glioma or glioblastoma, undergoing nonglioma brain surgery, or in good health (not recorded which). In DNA form, the CDR3 reads TGTGCCAGCAGGCTACAGGGAGGGGCGAGCGCTGAAGCTTTCTTT. The encoded protein is CASRLQGGASAEAFF.